The 27 T cell receptor beta chains listed next were all sequenced from one sample in a study of early T cells in non-severe SARS-CoV-2 infection. TCRdb independently ran MiXCR on the 5' RACE reads; one entry per CDR3 protein. The sample yields about 30,000 distinct CDR3 sequences, approximately 5.2% seen once. The material sequenced was whole blood. These TCRs come from an adult who was a healthcare worker with PCR-confirmed SARS-CoV-2 infection or an uninfected control (not recorded which).

This clonotype occurred a few times. The gene calls are TRBV11-2 and TRBJ1-1; D possibly corresponds to TRBD1 (5 bases). Germline values: CDR1 SGHAT, CDR2 FQNNGV. The CDR3 totals 15 residues. V lost 0 bases, J lost 0 bases, and 8 bases lay in between. Written as DNA, the CDR3 is TGTGCCAGCAGCTTAGAGGCCAGGGTGAACACTGAAGCTTTCTTT. It translates to CASSLEARVNTEAFF.

Details on this clonotype: Given a much more abundant clone one base away, this may be a read error. This chain links TRBV21-1 with TRBJ2-7; the table's D call, TRBD1, was not checked against the DNA. TRBV21-1 is marked as a pseudogene. This CDR3 has 16 amino acids. The CDR3 DNA reads TGTGCCAGCAGCAAAGTCGCCCAGGGAAAGGACTACGAGCAGTACTTC. Translating gives CASSKVAQGKDYEQYF.

This clonotype was counted ten times or more. The chain joins TRBV10-3 to TRBJ1-1, with TRBD1 identical over 9 bases. The CDR3 extends over 16 amino acids. Trimming cost V 6 bases and J 7 bases; bases outside gene matches: 15. Germline V gene lookup returns CDR1 ENHRY and CDR2 SYGVKD. The chain's CDR3 is CAISSPGQGQFLEAFF. DNA of the CDR3: TGTGCCATCAGCTCCCCGGGACAGGGTCAGTTTCTTGAAGCTTTCTTT.

This clonotype was observed many times. The gene calls are TRBV10-1 and TRBJ2-7, with 8 bases lining up with TRBD2. The length of the CDR3 is 15 residues. V shed 6 bases, J shed 0 bases, and the junction held 7 bases outside the gene matches. Germline CDR1 and CDR2: WNHNN and SYGVQD (reference sequence). Here the CDR3 DNA reads TGCGCCAGCAGCTCTAGCGGGCTGAACTCCTACGAGCAGTACTTC. Residues: CASSSSGLNSYEQYF.

This clonotype was counted only a few times. The chain employs TRBV7-9 and TRBJ2-1, with no clear D. The germline gives CDR1 SEHNR, CDR2 FQNEAQ (reference sequence). CDR3 length: 12 residues. V lost 5 bases and J lost 8, with 10 bases in between. The CDR3 DNA sequence: TGTGCCAGCAGCCCAATCGCCTATGAGCAGTTCTTC. This codes for CASSPIAYEQFF.

This clonotype appeared many times. The CDR3, as DNA: TGTGCCAGCAGTTTAAATCATGGGGACAGGGGGCGACAGACCCAGTACTTC. Translated: CASSLNHGDRGRQTQYF. The J gene is TRBJ2-5, the V gene TRBV12-3 or TRBV12-4; 12 bases match TRBD1. This CDR3 has 17 residues. V shed 2 bases and J 6 bases; nucleotides not matched to a gene: 10.

This clonotype has ten or more counts. The chain is built from TRBV18 and TRBJ2-1; 10 bases are shared with TRBD2. The V gene end was trimmed by 6 bases and the J gene end by 6 bases; junction bases not matched to a gene: 8. The CDR3 runs to 15 residues. CDR1 and CDR2 from the germline V gene are KGHSH and LQKENI. As DNA, the CDR3 is TGTGCCAGCTCGCTGACTAGCGGGCTTCCCAATGAGCAGTTCTTC. Translation: CASSLTSGLPNEQFF.

This clonotype was seen repeatedly, ten times or more. The chain couples TRBV11-2 to TRBJ2-7; TRBD1 matches at 9 bases. Germline CDR1 and CDR2: SGHAT and FQNNGV. The CDR3 is 15 amino acids. Trimming at V came to 3 bases and at J to 6 bases, leaving 9 bases not matched to a gene. In DNA, the CDR3 is TGTGCCAGCAGCTTCGCCGGGACAGGGCATCGCGAGCAGTACTTC. Translated, it gives CASSFAGTGHREQYF. Filled out from reference TRBV11-2 and TRBJ2-7, the complete variable domain reads EAGVAQSPRYKIIEKRQSVAFWCNPISGHATLYWYQQILGQGPKLLIQFQNNGVVDDSQLPKDRFSAERLKGVDSTLKIQPAKLEDSAVYLCASSFAGTGHREQYFGPGTRLTVT.

This clonotype was detected ten times or more. As DNA, the CDR3 is TGTGCCAGCAGCGCAGGGGCCCACCCCCCTGCGTTCTTC. Protein product: CASSAGAHPPAFF. The chain links TRBV7-8 to TRBJ2-1; possible D gene TRBD1, 6 bases. Germline V gives CDR1 SGHVS, CDR2 FQNEAQ. V lost 5 bases, J lost 15 bases, and 20 bases lay in between. CDR3 size: 13 residues.

This clonotype was counted at least ten times. The genes are TRBV20-1 and TRBJ1-1; D might be TRBD1 (5 bases). Germline CDR1 is DFQATT and CDR2 is SNEGSKA (reference sequence). The V end was cut by 5 bases, the J end by 4 bases, with 8 bases between. This CDR3 has 11 amino acids. The CDR3 DNA sequence: TGCAGTGCTGGGGCTTTCACTGAAGCTTTCTTT. Translation gives CSAGAFTEAFF.

Ten or more counts support this clonotype. This chain connects TRBV29-1 to TRBJ2-7; 7 positions match TRBD1. The CDR3 totals 12 residues. The V gene end was trimmed by 3 bases and the J gene end by 2 bases; junction bases not matched to a gene: 1. Germline V gene data show CDR1 as SQVTM and CDR2 as ANQGSEA. This chain's CDR3 is CSVEDRTYEQYF. The CDR3 DNA reads as TGCAGCGTTGAGGACAGGACCTACGAGCAGTACTTC.

J is TRBJ2-7 and V is TRBV10-3, with D possibly matching TRBD2 (6 bases). Between the trimmed V and J ends, which lost 9 bases and 2 bases, there was a span of 8 bases. The CDR3 spans 11 residues. CDR1 is ENHRY and CDR2 is SYGVKD in the germline V gene. CDR3 DNA: TGTGCCATAGGCGGGGCCTACGAGCAGTACTTC. Its protein product is CAIGGAYEQYF.

There are many counts of this clonotype. This chain joins TRBV6-2 or TRBV6-3 and TRBJ2-7; 8 bases fit TRBD2. This CDR3 is 14 amino acids long. CDR1 is MNHEY, CDR2 SVGEGT, per germline. The junction had 7 bases not matched to a gene; V was cut back by 5 bases and J by 4 bases. CDR3 protein: CASSPGGGIYEQYF. The CDR3 DNA sequence: TGTGCCAGCAGTCCCGGCGGGGGGATTTACGAGCAGTACTTC.

This clonotype has at least ten counts. The V call is TRBV6-2 or TRBV6-3, the J call TRBJ2-7, with D tentatively TRBD2 (5 bases). Per germline, CDR1 MNHEY and CDR2 SVGEGT. V was shortened by 1 base and J by 0 bases, with 10 bases between the two germline ends. The CDR3 sequence is 15 residues long. In DNA form, the CDR3 reads TGTGCCAGCAGTTACTGGGAGTCGGCCTCCTACGAGCAGTACTTC. Protein: CASSYWESASYEQYF.

The chain uses TRBV7-3 and TRBJ2-2; D perhaps matches TRBD2 (6 bases). Germline CDR1 reads SGHTA; CDR2 reads FQGTGA. V lost 5 bases to trimming and J lost 0 bases, with 13 bases between them. CDR3 length equals 16 residues. CDR3 in amino acids: CASSTRGLSNTGELFF. CDR3 in DNA: TGTGCCAGCAGCACGCGGGGACTTTCGAACACCGGGGAGCTGTTTTTT.

The chain recombines TRBV28 with TRBJ1-4, with D unresolved. The CDR3 loop spans 15 amino acids. CDR1 MDHEN and CDR2 SYDVKM come from the germline V gene. The V and J ends lost 3 bases and 3 bases respectively, with 11 bases between them. The CDR3 DNA is TGTGCCAGCAGTTTTCCGCCAGGTTCTAATGAAAAACTGTTTTTT. As protein: CASSFPPGSNEKLFF.

This chain links TRBV7-2 with TRBJ2-5; D unresolved. In germline, CDR1 is SGHTA, CDR2 FQGNSA. This CDR3 is built from 13 residues. Trimming cost V 5 bases and J 1 base, with 8 bases left between them. This chain's CDR3 is CASSPRSQETQYF. CDR3 nucleotide sequence: TGTGCCAGCAGCCCTAGGAGCCAAGAGACCCAGTACTTC.

This clonotype was observed a few times. The rearrangement links TRBV12-3 or TRBV12-4 to TRBJ2-7; a possible D gene is TRBD2 (6 bases). With 1 base removed from V and 3 bases from J, the gap between germline ends came to 13 bases. This CDR3 is built from 15 residues. The DNA for the CDR3 is TGTGCCAGCAGTTTAGGGCCTCTAGCGAGCTACGAGCAGTACTTC. Its translation is CASSLGPLASYEQYF.

By proportion, this clonotype is medium-sized (0.01 to 0.1%). The chain has TRBV12-3 or TRBV12-4 and TRBJ2-5; TRBD2 matches at 8 bases. CDR3 length equals 14 residues. J lost 5 bases, V lost 4 bases, and 6 bases had no gene match. CDR3 nucleotides: TGTGCCAGCAGTTATAAAGCGGGAGTTGAGACCCAGTACTTC. It encodes CASSYKAGVETQYF.

The sample holds many counts of this clonotype. V and J are TRBV12-3 or TRBV12-4 and TRBJ2-2, with D perhaps TRBD2 (6 bases). With 4 bases removed from V and 4 bases from J, the gap between germline ends came to 10 bases. The CDR3 is 14 residues long. CDR3 sequence (DNA): TGTGCCAGCAGTTCCGGAGGGGCCACCGGGGAGCTGTTTTTT. Translating gives CASSSGGATGELFF.

This clonotype was detected ten times or more. The chain uses TRBV6-5 and TRBJ2-7, with D possibly being TRBD1 (6 bases). V was clipped by 5 bases and J by 7 bases, with 18 bases between them. Germline lookup yields CDR1 MNHEY and CDR2 SVGAGI. The CDR3 loop spans 14 amino acids. CDR3 DNA sequence: TGTGCCAGCAGTCGAGGGGGTCCGGTAAGGGAGCAGTACTTC. Its translation is CASSRGGPVREQYF.

This clonotype has ten or more counts. As DNA, the CDR3 is TGCAGTGCTCCGTACACAGGCGCGGGTCCGGGATCACCCCTCCACTTT. This sequence encodes CSAPYTGAGPGSPLHF. V usage is TRBV20-1 and J usage is TRBJ1-6; maybe TRBD1 (5 bases). Germline CDR1 reads DFQATT; CDR2 reads SNEGSKA (reference sequence). Trimming took off 5 bases at V and 10 bases at J, with 24 bases between the two ends. The CDR3 contains 16 residues.

This clonotype was found many times. The rearrangement joins TRBV28 to TRBJ2-1; D is unclear. The CDR3 sequence is 11 residues long. V dropped 5 bases and J dropped 4 bases, with 3 bases sitting between them. The germline gives CDR1 MDHEN, CDR2 SYDVKM. The CDR3 spells CASSGYNEQFF. The DNA of the CDR3 is TGTGCCAGCAGTGGGTACAATGAGCAGTTCTTC.

In its sample, this clonotype was seen many times. The chain uses TRBV4-2 and TRBJ2-7; no clear D. Germline V gene sequence: CDR1 LGHNA, CDR2 YNFKEQ. The germline V and J ends were trimmed by 0 bases and 6 bases, with 9 bases remaining between them. This CDR3 has 13 residues. The CDR3 bases are TGTGCCAGCAGCCAAGACTTCCGGACCGAGCAGTACTTC. It specifies CASSQDFRTEQYF.

CDR3 coding DNA: TGTGCCACCAGTGATTGGACAGGGTCAGATACGCAGTATTTT. Translation: CATSDWTGSDTQYF. The J gene is TRBJ2-3, the V gene TRBV24-1; 8 positions match TRBD1. V lost 2 bases to trimming and J lost 4 bases; unmatched junction nucleotides: 1. The CDR3 runs 14 residues. Germline V gene lookup returns CDR1 KGHDR and CDR2 SFDVKD.

The sample holds many counts of this clonotype. The rearrangement links TRBV28 to TRBJ1-1; 8 nucleotides match TRBD1. Germline values: CDR1 MDHEN, CDR2 SYDVKM. The CDR3 runs to 14 residues. Unmatched junction bases numbered 6, after V lost 5 bases and J lost 4 bases. The CDR3 loop is CASSATGGSTEAFF. CDR3 nucleotides: TGTGCCAGCAGTGCAACAGGGGGAAGCACTGAAGCTTTCTTT. The complete variable domain, with remaining parts taken from reference TRBV28 and TRBJ1-1, reads DVKVTQSSRYLVKRTGEKVFLECVQDMDHENMFWYRQDPGLGLRLIYFSYDVKMKEKGDIPEGYSVSREKKERFSLILESASTNQTSMYLCASSATGGSTEAFFGQGTRLTVV.

Only a few counts were recorded for this clonotype. J is TRBJ1-5 and V is TRBV18; TRBD1 is a possible D gene (5 bases). The CDR3 extends over 14 amino acids. V dropped 3 bases and J dropped 4 bases, with 10 bases sitting between them. The V gene's germline CDR1 is KGHSH and CDR2 LQKENI. In nucleotides, the CDR3 is TGTGCCAGCTCACCGTCAGGGAGTAATCAGCCCCAGCATTTT. Protein sequence: CASSPSGSNQPQHF. Full variable domain (outside the CDR3, taken from reference TRBV18 and TRBJ1-5): NAGVMQNPRHLVRRRGQEARLRCSPMKGHSHVYWYRQLPEEGLKFMVYLQKENIIDESGMPKERFSAEFPKEGPSILRIQQVVRGDSAAYFCASSPSGSNQPQHFGDGTRLSIL.